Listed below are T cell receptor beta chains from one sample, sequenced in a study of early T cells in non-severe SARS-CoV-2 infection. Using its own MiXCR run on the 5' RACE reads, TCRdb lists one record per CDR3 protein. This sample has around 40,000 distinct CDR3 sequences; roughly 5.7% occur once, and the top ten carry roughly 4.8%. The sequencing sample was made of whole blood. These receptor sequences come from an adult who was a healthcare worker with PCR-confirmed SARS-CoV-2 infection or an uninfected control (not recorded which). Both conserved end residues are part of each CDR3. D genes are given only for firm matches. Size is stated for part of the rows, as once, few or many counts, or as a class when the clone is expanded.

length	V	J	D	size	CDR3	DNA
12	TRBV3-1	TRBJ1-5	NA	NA	CASSQGGQPQHF	TGTGCCAGCAGCCAAGGGGGTCAGCCCCAGCATTTT
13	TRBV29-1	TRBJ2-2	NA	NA	CSVEASPGGELFF	TGCAGCGTTGAGGCGTCGCCAGGCGGGGAGCTGTTTTTT
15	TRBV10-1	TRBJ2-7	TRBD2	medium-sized	CASSDQRERLNEQYF	TGCGCCAGCAGTGACCAGCGGGAGAGGTTGAACGAGCAGTACTTC
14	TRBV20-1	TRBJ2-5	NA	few	CSAPHGTHQETQYF	TGCAGTGCTCCCCACGGGACCCACCAAGAGACCCAGTACTTC
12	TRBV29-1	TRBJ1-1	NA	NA	CSVGVRRTEAFF	TGCAGCGTTGGCGTCAGGAGGACTGAAGCTTTCTTT
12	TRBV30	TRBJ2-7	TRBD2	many	CAWGLAGYEQYF	TGTGCCTGGGGACTAGCGGGCTACGAGCAGTACTTC
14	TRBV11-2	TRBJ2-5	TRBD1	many	CASSSRTGEETQYF	TGTGCCAGCAGCTCCCGGACAGGGGAAGAGACCCAGTACTTC
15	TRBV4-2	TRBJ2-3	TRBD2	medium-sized	CASTLGLAGEDTQYF	TGTGCCAGCACCCTGGGACTAGCGGGCGAAGATACGCAGTATTTT
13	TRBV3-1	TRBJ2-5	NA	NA	CASSQESQETQYF	TGTGCCAGCAGCCAAGAATCCCAAGAGACCCAGTACTTC
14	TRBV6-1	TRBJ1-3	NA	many	CASGAGDSGNTIYF	TGTGCCAGCGGCGCAGGGGATTCTGGAAACACCATATATTTT
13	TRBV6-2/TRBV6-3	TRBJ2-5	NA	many	CASRSRRGETQYF	TGTGCCAGCAGGAGCAGGAGGGGAGAGACCCAGTACTTC
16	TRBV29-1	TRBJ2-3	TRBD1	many	CSVTTPGQGAQDTQYF	TGCAGCGTTACCACCCCGGGACAGGGGGCTCAAGATACGCAGTATTTT
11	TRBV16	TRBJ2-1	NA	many	CASSPKNEQFF	TGTGCCAGCAGCCCAAAAAATGAGCAGTTCTTC
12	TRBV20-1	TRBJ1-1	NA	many	CSAGKWDTEAFF	TGCAGCGCAGGGAAATGGGACACTGAAGCTTTCTTT
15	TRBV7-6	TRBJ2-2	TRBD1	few	CASSVTGGRTGELFF	TGTGCCAGCAGCGTTACAGGGGGAAGGACCGGGGAGCTGTTTTTT
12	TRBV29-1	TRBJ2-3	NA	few	CSGLWFADTQYF	TGCAGCGGACTCTGGTTTGCAGATACGCAGTATTTT
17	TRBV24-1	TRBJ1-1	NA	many	CATSDPPREGTKTEAFF	TGTGCCACCAGTGATCCCCCCCGGGAGGGGACGAAAACTGAAGCTTTCTTT
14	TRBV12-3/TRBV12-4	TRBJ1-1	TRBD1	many	CASRAQTGYTEAFF	TGTGCCAGCAGAGCCCAGACAGGGTACACTGAAGCTTTCTTT